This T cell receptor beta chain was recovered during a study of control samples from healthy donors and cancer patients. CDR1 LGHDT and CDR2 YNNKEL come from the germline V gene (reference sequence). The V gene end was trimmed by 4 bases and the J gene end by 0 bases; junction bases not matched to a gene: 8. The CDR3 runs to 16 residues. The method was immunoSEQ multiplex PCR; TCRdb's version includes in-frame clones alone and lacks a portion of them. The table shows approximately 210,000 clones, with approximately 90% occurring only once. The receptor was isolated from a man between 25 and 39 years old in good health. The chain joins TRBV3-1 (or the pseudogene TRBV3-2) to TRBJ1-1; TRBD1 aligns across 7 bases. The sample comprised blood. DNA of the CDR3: TGTGCCAGCAGCCCTATCAAGGGGGCGGTGAACACTGAAGCTTTCTTT. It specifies CASSPIKGAVNTEAFF.